What follows are 14 T cell receptor beta chains derived from one specimen sequenced in a study of shared clonotypes between healthy human individuals. Data came from immunoSEQ multiplex PCR; TCRdb stores just in-frame clones and leaves some out. Among some 2,500,000 clones listed, approximately 93% were seen once. The sample was naive CD4+ T cells from PBMCs. Stated subset: CD45RA+ positively selected. These receptors were taken from a man between 18 and 35 years old in good health. Some clones in this sample may be carry-over from other donors' samples.

The chain employs TRBV7-3 and TRBJ2-3; 8 nucleotides agree with TRBD2. The CDR3 runs to 14 residues. V shed 3 bases and J 5 bases; nucleotides not matched to a gene: 4. Germline V gene data show CDR1 as SGHTA and CDR2 as FQGTGA. As DNA, the CDR3 is TGTGCCAGCAGCTTCCGGGAGGGGATAGATACGCAGTATTTT. Residues: CASSFREGIDTQYF.

This clone appeared a single time. Other DNA sequences from this sample encode an identical CDR3 as well. This sequence joins TRBV28 and TRBJ2-7, with 9 bases lining up with TRBD2. From germline, CDR1 is MDHEN and CDR2 SYDVKM. Germline trimming cut 3 bases from V and 3 bases from J; bases unmatched to any gene: 3. There are 14 residues in the CDR3. CDR3 amino acids: CASSLVTSGYEQYF. The CDR3 coding sequence is TGTGCCAGCAGTTTGGTGACTAGCGGCTACGAGCAGTACTTC. The full variable domain, in which reference TRBV28 and TRBJ2-7 provide the parts outside the CDR3, is DVKVTQSSRYLVKRTGEKVFLECVQDMDHENMFWYRQDPGLGLRLIYFSYDVKMKEKGDIPEGYSVSREKKERFSLILESASTNQTSMYLCASSLVTSGYEQYFGPGTRLTVT.

This clone came up a few times. The identical CDR3 is also encoded by other nucleotide sequences in the sample. The rearrangement joins TRBV28 to TRBJ1-5; the match to TRBD1 covers 8 bases. The V segment lost 7 bases and the J segment 5 bases; nucleotides outside the gene matches: 4. CDR3 length equals 13 residues. The germline V gene encodes CDR1 MDHEN and CDR2 SYDVKM. CDR3 region: CASKAGGHQPQHF. CDR3 in DNA: TGTGCCAGCAAGGCAGGGGGCCATCAGCCCCAGCATTTT.

The genes are TRBV25-1 and TRBJ2-5, with 9 bases that match TRBD1. Judging by the DNA end, TRBJ2-7 fits better; the J call may be wrong. This CDR3 contains 14 residues. Looked up from germline, CDR1 is MGHDK and CDR2 is SYGVNS. This CDR3 reads CASSEGTGSYEQYF. Written as DNA, the CDR3 is TGTGCCAGCAGTGAAGGGACAGGGTCGTACGAGCAGTACTTC.

The chain employs TRBV9 and TRBJ1-5; unclear D gene. The CDR3 has 14 amino acids. V lost 0 bases to trimming and J lost 8 bases, with 12 bases between them. The germline V gene has CDR1 SGDLS and CDR2 YYNGEE. As DNA, the CDR3 is TGTGCCAGCAGCGTAGGAGATAGGAACGAGCCCCAGCATTTT. It codes for CASSVGDRNEPQHF.

The chain links TRBV6-1 to TRBJ2-7; the D gene is possibly TRBD1 (7 bases). The germline V gene has CDR1 MNHNS and CDR2 SASEGT. The CDR3 length is 14 residues. The V end lost 6 bases, the J end lost 1 base, and 13 bases lay between the germline ends. The CDR3 DNA reads TGTGCCAGCAGAAGACAGGGAGGTTCCTACGAGCAGTACTTC. This translates into CASRRQGGSYEQYF.

Turning to this clone: The identical CDR3 is also encoded by other nucleotide sequences in the sample. V usage is TRBV27 and J usage is TRBJ1-1; 8 nucleotides agree with TRBD1. Germline trimming cut 6 bases from V and 5 bases from J; bases unmatched to any gene: 2. This CDR3 region has 12 residues. CDR1 MNHEY and CDR2 SMNVEV come from the germline V gene (reference sequence). The CDR3 region is CASSRGRTEAFF. CDR3 in DNA: TGTGCCAGCAGCAGGGGGCGGACTGAAGCTTTCTTT.

The gene calls are TRBV4-1 and TRBJ1-1, with D possibly being TRBD1 (5 bases). The CDR3 length is 16 residues. Trimming stripped 0 bases from V and 0 bases from J, with 11 bases between. The germline gives CDR1 MGHRA, CDR2 YSYEKL. The CDR3 loop reads CASSQESAGMNTEAFF. The DNA for the CDR3 is TGCGCCAGCAGCCAAGAATCGGCAGGGATGAACACTGAAGCTTTCTTT.

With respect to this clone: Other nucleotide sequences in the sample specify the same CDR3. This chain uses TRBV14 with TRBJ1-1; possible D gene TRBD1, 5 bases. Trimming shortened V by 0 bases and J by 5 bases, and 7 bases separated the two germline ends. CDR1 is SGHDN and CDR2 is FVKESK in the germline V gene. CDR3 size: 13 residues. CDR3 amino acids: CASSQDRGTEAFF. CDR3 in DNA: TGTGCCAGCAGCCAAGATCGGGGGACTGAAGCTTTCTTT.

J is TRBJ2-1 and V is TRBV15; no definite D call. The V and J ends lost 0 bases and 8 bases respectively, with 5 bases between them. CDR1 and CDR2 (germline): LNHNV, YYDKDF (reference sequence). The CDR3 loop spans 12 amino acids. The CDR3 coding sequence is TGTGCCACCAGCAGAGATCGACATGAGCAGTTCTTC. This translates into CATSRDRHEQFF.

The chain links TRBV4-2 to TRBJ2-5; 12 bases are shared with TRBD2. Germline CDR1 is LGHNA and CDR2 is YNFKEQ. The CDR3 consists of 18 residues. J was trimmed by 4 bases and V by 0 bases; bases with no gene match: 9. The CDR3 here is CASSQDLPTSGRGETQYF. In nucleotides, the CDR3 is TGTGCCAGCAGCCAAGATCTCCCGACTAGCGGGAGAGGAGAGACCCAGTACTTC.

The chain links TRBV28 to TRBJ2-3; tentatively, D is TRBD2 (5 bases). V was clipped by 4 bases and J by 4 bases, with 18 bases between them. The CDR3 length is 16 residues. Germline V gives CDR1 MDHEN, CDR2 SYDVKM. The CDR3 protein is CASSSQLGRVSDTQYF. As DNA, the CDR3 is TGTGCCAGCAGTTCCCAACTAGGGCGGGTCTCAGATACGCAGTATTTT. Based on the CDR3 plus reference TRBV28 and TRBJ2-3, the full variable domain is DVKVTQSSRYLVKRTGEKVFLECVQDMDHENMFWYRQDPGLGLRLIYFSYDVKMKEKGDIPEGYSVSREKKERFSLILESASTNQTSMYLCASSSQLGRVSDTQYFGPGTRLTVL.

This sequence joins TRBV9 and TRBJ2-7; no firm D call. V lost 7 bases and J 5 bases, leaving 13 bases between the germline ends. The CDR3 consists of 12 residues. Germline V gene lookup returns CDR1 SGDLS and CDR2 YYNGEE. The CDR3 sequence is CASGREAHEQYF. The CDR3 DNA follows: TGTGCCAGCGGACGAGAAGCCCACGAGCAGTACTTC.

The chain uses TRBV30 and TRBJ2-7; 10 bases match TRBD2. This CDR3 is 15 amino acids long. The V and J ends lost 4 bases and 0 bases, in that order; junction bases with no gene match: 6. CDR1 is GTSNPN and CDR2 is SVGIG in the germline V gene (reference sequence). The CDR3 DNA is TGTGCCTGGATAGGGACTAGCGAGTACTCCTACGAGCAGTACTTC. Protein: CAWIGTSEYSYEQYF.